This section outlines one T cell receptor (beta chain) sequence together with its context. Its antigen is undetermined. The record originates from a study of T cells expressing NK-cell markers. Background on the study: TCR beta repertoires came from sorted CD3+CD56+NKG2C+, CD3+CD56+NKG2C- and CD3+CD56-NKG2C+ T cells. One of the eight sequenced donors was seronegative, whereas the other seven were HCMV-seropositive.

Germline V gene sequence: CDR1 SGHRS, CDR2 YFSETQ. The CDR3 sequence is 12 residues long. Study-wide results and limits: No clear determination of HCMV specificity was made for expanded NKG2C+ T cell clones.

As the method of synthesis, 5'RACE template switching with UMIs yielded TCR beta cDNA. Reanalyzing the 5' RACE reads, TCRdb keeps one entry per CDR3 protein, without DNA. This specimen shows 90,000 to 130,000 distinct CDR3 sequences; the ten leading clones hold around 20%. The chain combines TRBV5-1 with TRBJ2-3. Sequencing was done on a sample of blood T cells: a sorted CD56 or NKG2C T cell subset, CD4+ or CD8+ T cells, or bulk PBMC T cells (not recorded which). The origin of this receptor is a woman between 18 and 70 years old in good health. CDR3 protein: CASSYNTDTQYF.